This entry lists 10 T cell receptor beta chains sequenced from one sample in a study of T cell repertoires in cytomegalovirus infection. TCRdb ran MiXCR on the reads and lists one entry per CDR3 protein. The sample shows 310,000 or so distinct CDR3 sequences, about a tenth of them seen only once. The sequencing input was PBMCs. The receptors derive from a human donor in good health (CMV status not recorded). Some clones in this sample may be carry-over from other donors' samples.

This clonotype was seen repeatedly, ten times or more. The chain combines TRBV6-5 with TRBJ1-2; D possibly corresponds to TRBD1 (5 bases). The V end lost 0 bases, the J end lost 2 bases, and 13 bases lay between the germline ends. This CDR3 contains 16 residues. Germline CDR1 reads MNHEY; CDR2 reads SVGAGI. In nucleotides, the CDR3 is TGTGCCAGCAGTTACTCGGGACCATTATCCAACTATGGCTACACCTTC. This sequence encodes CASSYSGPLSNYGYTF.

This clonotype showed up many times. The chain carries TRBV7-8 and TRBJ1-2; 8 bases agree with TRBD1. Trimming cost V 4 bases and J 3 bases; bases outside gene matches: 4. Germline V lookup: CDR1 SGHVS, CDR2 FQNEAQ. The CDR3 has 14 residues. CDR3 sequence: CASSSSQGDYGYTF. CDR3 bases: TGTGCCAGCAGCTCCTCACAGGGGGACTATGGCTACACCTTC.

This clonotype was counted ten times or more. CDR3 sequence: CASSRTVYSNQPQHF. The DNA for the CDR3 is TGTGCCAGCAGTCGGACAGTTTATAGCAATCAGCCCCAGCATTTT. This sequence joins TRBV6-1 and TRBJ1-5; the D gene is possibly TRBD1 (6 bases). The CDR3 contains 15 residues. Germline CDR1 reads MNHNS; CDR2 reads SASEGT. The V end was cut by 5 bases, the J end by 0 bases, with 11 bases between.

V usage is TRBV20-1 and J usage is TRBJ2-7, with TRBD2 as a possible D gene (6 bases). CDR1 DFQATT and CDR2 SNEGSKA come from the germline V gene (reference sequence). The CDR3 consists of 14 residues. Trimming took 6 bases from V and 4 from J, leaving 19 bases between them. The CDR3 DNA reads TGCAGTGCCACCTCGGCGGGGAGGCCATACGAGCAGTACGTC. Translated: CSATSAGRPYEQYV.

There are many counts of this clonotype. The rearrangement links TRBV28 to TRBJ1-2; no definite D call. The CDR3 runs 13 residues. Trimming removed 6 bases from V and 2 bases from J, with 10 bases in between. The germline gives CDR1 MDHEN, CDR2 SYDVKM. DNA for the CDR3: TGTGCCAGCAGCCGCCCGGGGAACTATGGCTACACCTTC. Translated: CASSRPGNYGYTF.

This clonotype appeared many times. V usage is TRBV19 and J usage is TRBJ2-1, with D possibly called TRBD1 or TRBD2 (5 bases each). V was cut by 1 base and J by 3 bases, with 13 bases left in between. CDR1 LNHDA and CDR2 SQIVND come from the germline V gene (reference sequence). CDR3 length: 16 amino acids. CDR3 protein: CASSIVGGPGYNEQFF. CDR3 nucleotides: TGTGCCAGTAGTATAGTTGGGGGACCAGGCTACAATGAGCAGTTCTTC.

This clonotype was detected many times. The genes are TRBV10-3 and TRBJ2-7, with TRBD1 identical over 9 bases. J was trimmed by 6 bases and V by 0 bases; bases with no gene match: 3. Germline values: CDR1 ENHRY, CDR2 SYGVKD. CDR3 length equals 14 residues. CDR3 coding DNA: TGTGCCATCAGTGAGTCGAACAGGGGGCTCGAGCAGTACGTC. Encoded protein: CAISESNRGLEQYV.

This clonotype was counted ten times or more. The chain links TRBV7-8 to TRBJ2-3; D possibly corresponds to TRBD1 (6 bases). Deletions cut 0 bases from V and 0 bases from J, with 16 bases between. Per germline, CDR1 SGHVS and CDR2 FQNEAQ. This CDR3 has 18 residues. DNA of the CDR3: TGTGCCAGCAGCTTAGCGCGGATTATGGACAGTAGCACAGATACGCAGTATTTT. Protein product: CASSLARIMDSSTDTQYF.

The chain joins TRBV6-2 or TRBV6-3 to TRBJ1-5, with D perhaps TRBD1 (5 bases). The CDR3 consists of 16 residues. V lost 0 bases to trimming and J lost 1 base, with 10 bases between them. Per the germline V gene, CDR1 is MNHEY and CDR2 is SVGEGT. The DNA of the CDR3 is TGTGCCAGCAGTTACTCAGGGGCATTAAGCAATCAGCCCCAGCATTTT. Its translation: CASSYSGALSNQPQHF.

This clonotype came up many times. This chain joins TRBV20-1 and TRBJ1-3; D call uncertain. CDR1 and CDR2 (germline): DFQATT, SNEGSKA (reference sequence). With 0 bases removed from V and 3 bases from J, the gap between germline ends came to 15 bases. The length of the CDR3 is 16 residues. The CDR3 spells CSARDRRSTHGNTIYF. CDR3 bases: TGCAGTGCTAGAGATCGGCGGAGCACTCATGGAAACACCATATATTTT.